This TCR beta chain was documented in a study of blood T cell repertoires in COVID-19. In the study overall: The samples span acute and convalescent COVID-19 from the United States, Italy and Spain. The analysed material was cDNA or gDNA that came from T cells, B-cell-depleted T cells, or PBMCs.

This clone has just a few counts. The CDR3 sequence is 14 residues long. In germline, CDR1 is SGHTA, CDR2 FQGTGA. Trimming took 5 bases from V and 8 from J, leaving 16 bases between them. In the authors' methods: Amplification with reference gene primers provided the estimates of nucleated cell counts. The assay was immunoSEQ multiplex PCR, and TCRdb's table has in-frame clones only and misses some. That table gives V, J and clone size, and the DNA gave D and trimming. This table has 120,000 to 150,000 clones, roughly 89% appearing once. The chain recombines TRBV7-3 with TRBJ2-1, with D possibly being TRBD1 (6 bases). The sequence was collected from a woman aged 50 to 65 with acute or convalescent COVID-19. Sample: peripheral blood. For the CDR3, the DNA is TGTGCCAGCAGCCCCCAACAGGGTGGTGATGAGCAGTTCTTC. This encodes CASSPQQGGDEQFF.